This T cell receptor (beta chain) emerged from a study of T-cell reconstitution after alpha-beta-depleted transplantation in children. Notes on this clonotype: Its antigen is not known.

V lost 3 bases to trimming and J lost 8 bases; unmatched junction nucleotides: 12. Germline V CDR1 and CDR2: DFQATT, SNEGSKA (reference sequence). There are 15 residues in the CDR3. Study results and caveats: Elevated TCRbeta diversity at day 60 was traced, in some patients, to surviving recipient T cells and thymic progenitors.

Unique molecular identifiers were used in preparing the TCRbeta library. TCRdb re-derived calls from the PCR reads in MiXCR, one entry per CDR3 protein. The sample carries 95,000 to 150,000 distinct CDR3 sequences, under 30% recorded once. The sample in question was PBMCs, mostly from graft donor cells, obtained 180 days after TCRalphabeta/CD19-depleted stem cell transplant. The chain joins TRBV20-1 to TRBJ2-1; 8 bases line up with TRBD2. This receptor was taken from a male patient aged 2 to 9 who had a stem cell transplant for chronic granulomatous disease, so the T cells may come from the graft donor. In DNA form, the CDR3 reads TGCAGTGCTAGGCAAGGTTCGGGAGGGGCTTATGAGCAGTTCTTC. Amino acids: CSARQGSGGAYEQFF.